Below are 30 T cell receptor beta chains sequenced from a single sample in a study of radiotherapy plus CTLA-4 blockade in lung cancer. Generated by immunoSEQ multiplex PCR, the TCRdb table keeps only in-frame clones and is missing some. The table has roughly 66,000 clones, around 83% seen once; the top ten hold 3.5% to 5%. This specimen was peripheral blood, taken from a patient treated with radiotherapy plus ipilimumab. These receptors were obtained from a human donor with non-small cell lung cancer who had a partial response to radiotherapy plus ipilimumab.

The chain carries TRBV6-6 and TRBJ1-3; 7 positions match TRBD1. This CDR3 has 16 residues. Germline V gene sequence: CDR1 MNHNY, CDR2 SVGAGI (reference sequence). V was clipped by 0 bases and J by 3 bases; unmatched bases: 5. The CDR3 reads CASSYSEGAYGNTIYF. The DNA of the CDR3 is TGTGCCAGCAGTTACTCGGAGGGGGCTTATGGAAACACCATATATTTT.

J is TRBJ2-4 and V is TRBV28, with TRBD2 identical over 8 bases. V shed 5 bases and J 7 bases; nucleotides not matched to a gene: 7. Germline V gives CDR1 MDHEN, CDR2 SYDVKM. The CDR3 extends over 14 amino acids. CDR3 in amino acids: CASSPAGVGNIQYF. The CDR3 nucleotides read TGTGCCAGCAGTCCAGCGGGAGTAGGGAACATTCAGTACTTC.

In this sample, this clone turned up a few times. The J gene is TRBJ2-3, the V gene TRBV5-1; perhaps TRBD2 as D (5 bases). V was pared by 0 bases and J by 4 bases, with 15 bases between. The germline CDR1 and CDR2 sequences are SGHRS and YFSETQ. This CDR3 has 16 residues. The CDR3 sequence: CASSLGLQRFADTQYF. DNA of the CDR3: TGCGCCAGCAGCTTGGGGCTTCAGCGGTTTGCAGATACGCAGTATTTT.

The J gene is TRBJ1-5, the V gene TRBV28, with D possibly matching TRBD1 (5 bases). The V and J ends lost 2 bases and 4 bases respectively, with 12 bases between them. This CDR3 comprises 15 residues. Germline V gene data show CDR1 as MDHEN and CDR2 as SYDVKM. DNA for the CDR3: TGTGCCAGCAGTTTACATGGGGAGGGGAATCAGCCCCAGCATTTT. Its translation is CASSLHGEGNQPQHF.

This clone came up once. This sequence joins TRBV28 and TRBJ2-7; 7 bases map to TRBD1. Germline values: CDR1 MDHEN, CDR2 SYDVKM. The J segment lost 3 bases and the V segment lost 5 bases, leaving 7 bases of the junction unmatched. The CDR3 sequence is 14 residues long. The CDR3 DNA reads TGTGCCAGCAGTCCGAGGGACAGTTACTACGAGCAGTACTTC. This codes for CASSPRDSYYEQYF.

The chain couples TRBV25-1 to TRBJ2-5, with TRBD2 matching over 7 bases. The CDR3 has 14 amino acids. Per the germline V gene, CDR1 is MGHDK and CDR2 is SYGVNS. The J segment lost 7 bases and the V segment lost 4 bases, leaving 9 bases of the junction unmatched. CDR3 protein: CASSAEGGRRTQYF. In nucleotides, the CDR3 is TGTGCCAGCAGTGCGGAGGGAGGGCGGAGGACCCAGTACTTC.

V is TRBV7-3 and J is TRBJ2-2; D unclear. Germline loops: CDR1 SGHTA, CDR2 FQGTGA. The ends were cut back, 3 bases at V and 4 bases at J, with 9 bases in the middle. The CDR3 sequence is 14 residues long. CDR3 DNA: TGTGCCAGCAGCTTTGGCAGTACCACCGGGGAGCTGTTTTTT. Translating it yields CASSFGSTTGELFF.

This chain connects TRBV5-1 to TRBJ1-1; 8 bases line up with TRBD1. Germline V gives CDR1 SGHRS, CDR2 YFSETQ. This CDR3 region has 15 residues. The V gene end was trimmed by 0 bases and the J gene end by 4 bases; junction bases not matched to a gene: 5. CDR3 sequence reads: CASSLELTGGTEAFF. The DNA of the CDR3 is TGCGCCAGCAGCTTGGAGCTTACAGGGGGCACTGAAGCTTTCTTT.

Here the CDR3 reads CASSLGAGVGNEQFF. The CDR3 bases are TGTGCCAGCAGCTTAGGGGCGGGAGTAGGCAATGAGCAGTTCTTC. The rearrangement uses TRBV11-3 and TRBJ2-1; TRBD2 matches 7 bases. Per germline, CDR1 SGHNT and CDR2 YENEEA. This CDR3 has 15 amino acids. With V trimmed by 1 base and J by 6 bases, 6 bases remained unmatched. The full variable domain, with the rest looked up from reference TRBV11-3 and TRBJ2-1, is EAGVVQSPRYKIIEKKQPVAFWCNPISGHNTLYWYLQNLGQGPELLIRYENEEAVDDSQLPKDRFSAERLKGVDSTLKIQPAELGDSAVYLCASSLGAGVGNEQFFGPGTRLTVL.

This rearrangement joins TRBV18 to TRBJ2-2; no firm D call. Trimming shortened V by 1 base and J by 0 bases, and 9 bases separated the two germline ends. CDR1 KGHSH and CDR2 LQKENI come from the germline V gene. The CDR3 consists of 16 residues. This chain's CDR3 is CASSPLGGPNTGELFF. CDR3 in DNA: TGTGCCAGCTCACCACTTGGTGGCCCGAACACCGGGGAGCTGTTTTTT.

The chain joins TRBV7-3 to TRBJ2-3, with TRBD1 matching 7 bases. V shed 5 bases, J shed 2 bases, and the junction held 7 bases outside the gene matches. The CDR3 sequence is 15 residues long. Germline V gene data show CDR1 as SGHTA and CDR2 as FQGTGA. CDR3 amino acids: CASSVDRVSTDTQYF. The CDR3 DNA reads TGTGCCAGCAGCGTCGACAGGGTCTCCACAGATACGCAGTATTTT.

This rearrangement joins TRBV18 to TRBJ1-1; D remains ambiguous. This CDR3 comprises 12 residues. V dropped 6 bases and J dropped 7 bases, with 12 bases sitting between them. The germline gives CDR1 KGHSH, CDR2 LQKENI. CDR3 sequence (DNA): TGTGCCAGCTCCCGAGAGGATGGTGAAGCTTTCTTT. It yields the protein CASSREDGEAFF.

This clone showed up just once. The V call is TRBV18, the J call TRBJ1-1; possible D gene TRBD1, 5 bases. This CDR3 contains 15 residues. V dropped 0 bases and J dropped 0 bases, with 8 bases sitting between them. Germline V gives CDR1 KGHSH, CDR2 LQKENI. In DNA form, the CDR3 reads TGTGCCAGCTCACCACCGGGGGGAATGAACACTGAAGCTTTCTTT. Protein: CASSPPGGMNTEAFF.

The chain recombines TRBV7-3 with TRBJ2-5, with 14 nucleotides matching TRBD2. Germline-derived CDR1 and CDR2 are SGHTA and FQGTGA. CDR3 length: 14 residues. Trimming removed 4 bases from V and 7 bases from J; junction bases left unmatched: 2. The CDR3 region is CASSSGTSGRTQYF. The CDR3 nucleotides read TGTGCCAGCAGCTCCGGGACTAGCGGGAGGACCCAGTACTTC.

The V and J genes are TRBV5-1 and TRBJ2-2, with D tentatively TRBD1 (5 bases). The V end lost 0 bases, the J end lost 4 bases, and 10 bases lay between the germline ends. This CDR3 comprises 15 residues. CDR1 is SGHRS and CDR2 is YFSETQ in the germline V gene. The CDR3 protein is CASSLDGALTGELFF. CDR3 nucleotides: TGCGCCAGCAGCTTGGATGGGGCCCTCACCGGGGAGCTGTTTTTT.

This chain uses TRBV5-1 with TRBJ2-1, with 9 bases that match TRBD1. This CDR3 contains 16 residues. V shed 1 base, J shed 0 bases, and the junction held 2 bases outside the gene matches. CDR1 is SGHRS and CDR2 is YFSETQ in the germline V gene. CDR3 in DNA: TGCGCCAGCAGCTTGCACAGGGGGCTCTCCTACAATGAGCAGTTCTTC. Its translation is CASSLHRGLSYNEQFF.

The CDR3 DNA follows: TGCGCCAGCAGCTCCGCCGGACAGAGGGGCGACACTGAAGCTTTCTTT. This encodes CASSSAGQRGDTEAFF. The chain has TRBV5-1 and TRBJ1-1; perhaps TRBD1 as D (6 bases). The CDR3 is 16 residues long. V dropped 3 bases and J dropped 3 bases, with 18 bases sitting between them. Germline CDR1 is SGHRS and CDR2 is YFSETQ.

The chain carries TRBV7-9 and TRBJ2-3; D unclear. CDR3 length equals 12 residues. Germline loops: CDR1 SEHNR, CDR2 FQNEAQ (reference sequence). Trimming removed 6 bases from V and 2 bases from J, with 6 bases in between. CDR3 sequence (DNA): TGTGCCAGCAGTGGAGACACAGATACGCAGTATTTT. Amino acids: CASSGDTDTQYF.

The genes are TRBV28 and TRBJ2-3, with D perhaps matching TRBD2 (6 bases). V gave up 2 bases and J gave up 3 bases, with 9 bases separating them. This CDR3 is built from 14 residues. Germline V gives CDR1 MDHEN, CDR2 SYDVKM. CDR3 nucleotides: TGTGCCAGCAGTTTAGACGCGGGAACAGATACGCAGTATTTT. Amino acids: CASSLDAGTDTQYF.

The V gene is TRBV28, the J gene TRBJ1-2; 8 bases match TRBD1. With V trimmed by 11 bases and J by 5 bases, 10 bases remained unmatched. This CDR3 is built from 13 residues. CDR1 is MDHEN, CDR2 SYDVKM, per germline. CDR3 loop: CACRPGGRYGYTF. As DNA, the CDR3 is TGTGCCTGCCGACCAGGGGGCCGGTATGGCTACACCTTC.

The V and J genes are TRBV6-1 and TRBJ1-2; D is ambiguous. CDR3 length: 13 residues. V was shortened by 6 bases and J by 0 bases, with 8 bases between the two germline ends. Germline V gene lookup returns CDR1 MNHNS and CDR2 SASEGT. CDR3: CASRVLPNYGYTF. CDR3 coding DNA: TGTGCCAGCAGGGTACTTCCTAACTATGGCTACACCTTC.

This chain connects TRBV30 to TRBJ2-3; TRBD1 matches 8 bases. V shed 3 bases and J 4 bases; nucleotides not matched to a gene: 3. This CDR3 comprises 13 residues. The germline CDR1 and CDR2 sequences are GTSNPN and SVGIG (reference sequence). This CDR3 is CAWSRGLSDTQYF. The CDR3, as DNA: TGTGCCTGGAGCAGGGGGCTCTCAGATACGCAGTATTTT.

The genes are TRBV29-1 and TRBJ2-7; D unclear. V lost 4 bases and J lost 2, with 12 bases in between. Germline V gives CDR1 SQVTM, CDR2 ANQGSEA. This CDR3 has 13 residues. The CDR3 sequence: CSVVGGATYEQYF. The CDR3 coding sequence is TGCAGCGTTGTAGGCGGCGCCACCTACGAGCAGTACTTC.

CDR3 protein: CASSPDRARQPQHF. CDR3 nucleotides: TGTGCCAGCAGTCCAGACAGGGCCAGGCAGCCCCAGCATTTT. The chain employs TRBV27 and TRBJ1-5; 7 bases fit TRBD1. Trimming took 5 bases from V and 7 from J; bases not matched to a gene: 8. Looked up from germline, CDR1 is MNHEY and CDR2 is SMNVEV (reference sequence). The length of the CDR3 is 14 residues.

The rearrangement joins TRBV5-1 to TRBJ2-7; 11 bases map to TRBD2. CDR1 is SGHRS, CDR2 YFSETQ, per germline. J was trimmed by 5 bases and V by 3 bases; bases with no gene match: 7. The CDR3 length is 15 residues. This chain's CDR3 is CASSSRLAGSHEQYF. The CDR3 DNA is TGCGCCAGCAGCTCTCGACTAGCGGGGAGTCACGAGCAGTACTTC.

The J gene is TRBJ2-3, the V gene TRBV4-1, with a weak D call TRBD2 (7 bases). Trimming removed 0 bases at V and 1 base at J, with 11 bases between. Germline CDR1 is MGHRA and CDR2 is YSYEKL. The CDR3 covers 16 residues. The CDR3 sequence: CASSQDVGGGTDTQYF. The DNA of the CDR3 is TGCGCCAGCAGCCAAGATGTAGGGGGGGGCACAGATACGCAGTATTTT.

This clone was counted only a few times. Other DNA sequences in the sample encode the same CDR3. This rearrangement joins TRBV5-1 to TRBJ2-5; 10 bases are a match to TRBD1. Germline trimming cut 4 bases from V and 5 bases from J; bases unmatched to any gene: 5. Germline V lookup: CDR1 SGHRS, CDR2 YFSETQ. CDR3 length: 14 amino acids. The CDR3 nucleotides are TGCGCCAGCAGCGCTGGGACAGGGGATGAGACCCAGTACTTC. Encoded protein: CASSAGTGDETQYF.

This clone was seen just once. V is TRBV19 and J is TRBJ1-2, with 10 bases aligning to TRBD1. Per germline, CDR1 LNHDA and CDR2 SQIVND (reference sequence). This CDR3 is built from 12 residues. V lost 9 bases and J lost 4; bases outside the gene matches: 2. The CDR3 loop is CASRDRGYGYTF. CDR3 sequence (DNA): TGTGCCAGCCGGGACAGGGGCTATGGCTACACCTTC.

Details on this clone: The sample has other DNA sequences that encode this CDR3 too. Written as DNA, the CDR3 is TGTGCCAGCTCACACGGACTAGCGGGAGCGGGCACCGGGGAGCTGTTTTTT. Translating gives CASSHGLAGAGTGELFF. This chain links TRBV18 with TRBJ2-2, with 13 bases identical to TRBD2. V lost 4 bases and J lost 4; bases outside the gene matches: 6. The CDR3 has 17 residues. Per germline, CDR1 KGHSH and CDR2 LQKENI. The full variable domain, with the rest looked up from reference TRBV18 and TRBJ2-2, is NAGVMQNPRHLVRRRGQEARLRCSPMKGHSHVYWYRQLPEEGLKFMVYLQKENIIDESGMPKERFSAEFPKEGPSILRIQQVVRGDSAAYFCASSHGLAGAGTGELFFGEGSRLTVL.

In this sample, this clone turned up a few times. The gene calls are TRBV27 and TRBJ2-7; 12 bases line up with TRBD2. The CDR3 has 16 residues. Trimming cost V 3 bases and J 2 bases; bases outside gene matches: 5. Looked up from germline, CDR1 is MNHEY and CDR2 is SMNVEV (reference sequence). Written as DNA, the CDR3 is TGTGCCAGCAGTTTCTCCCGACTAGCGGGAGCCTACGAGCAGTACTTC. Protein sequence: CASSFSRLAGAYEQYF.